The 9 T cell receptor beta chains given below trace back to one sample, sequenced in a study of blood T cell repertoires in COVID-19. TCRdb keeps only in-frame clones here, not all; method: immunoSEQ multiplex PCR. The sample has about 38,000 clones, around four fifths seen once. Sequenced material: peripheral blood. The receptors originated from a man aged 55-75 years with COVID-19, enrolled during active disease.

CDR3 bases: TGTGCCAGCAGTGAATCGAGGGTAGGGCCCTACGAGCAGTACTTC. It is translated as CASSESRVGPYEQYF. This sequence joins TRBV25-1 and TRBJ2-7; TRBD2 is a possible D gene (5 bases). Trimming shortened V by 1 base and J by 2 bases, and 12 bases separated the two germline ends. The CDR3 is made up of 15 amino acids. Germline lookup yields CDR1 MGHDK and CDR2 SYGVNS.

In DNA, the CDR3 is TGCGCCAGCACCTATTCCGGGACAGATTATGGCTACACCTTC. It yields the protein CASTYSGTDYGYTF. The genes are TRBV5-1 and TRBJ1-2; 7 nucleotides match TRBD1. The CDR3 sequence is 14 residues long. CDR1 and CDR2 (germline): SGHRS, YFSETQ. Trimming at V came to 6 bases and at J to 5 bases, leaving 10 bases not matched to a gene. The whole variable domain, filled in from reference TRBV5-1 and TRBJ1-2, reads KAGVTQTPRYLIKTRGQQVTLSCSPISGHRSVSWYQQTPGQGLQFLFEYFSETQRNKGNFPGRFSGRQFSNSRSEMNVSTLELGDSALYLCASTYSGTDYGYTFGSGTRLTVV.

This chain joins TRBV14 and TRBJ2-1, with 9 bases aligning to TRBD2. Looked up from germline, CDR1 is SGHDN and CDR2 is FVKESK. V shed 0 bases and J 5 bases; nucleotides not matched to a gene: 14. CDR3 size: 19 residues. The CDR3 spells CASSQDGGRGPWVDNEQFF. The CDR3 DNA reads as TGTGCCAGCAGCCAAGATGGCGGGAGGGGGCCCTGGGTTGACAATGAGCAGTTCTTC.

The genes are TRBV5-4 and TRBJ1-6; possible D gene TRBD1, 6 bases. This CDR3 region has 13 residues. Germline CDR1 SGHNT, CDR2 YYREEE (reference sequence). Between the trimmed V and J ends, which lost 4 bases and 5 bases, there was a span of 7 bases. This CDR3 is CASSQGNNSPLHF. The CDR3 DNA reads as TGTGCCAGCAGCCAGGGGAATAATTCACCCCTCCACTTT.

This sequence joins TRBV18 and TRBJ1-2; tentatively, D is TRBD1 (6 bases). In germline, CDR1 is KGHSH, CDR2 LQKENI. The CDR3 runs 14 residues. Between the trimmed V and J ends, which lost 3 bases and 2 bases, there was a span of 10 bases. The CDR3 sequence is CASSPLDRNYGYTF. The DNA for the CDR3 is TGTGCCAGCTCACCTCTCGACAGGAACTATGGCTACACCTTC.

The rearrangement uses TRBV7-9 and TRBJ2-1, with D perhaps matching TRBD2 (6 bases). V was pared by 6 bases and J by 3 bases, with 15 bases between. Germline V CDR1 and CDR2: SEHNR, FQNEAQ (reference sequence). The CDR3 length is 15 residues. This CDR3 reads CASSYRRAGYNEQFF. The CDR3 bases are TGTGCCAGCAGTTACAGGAGGGCAGGCTACAATGAGCAGTTCTTC. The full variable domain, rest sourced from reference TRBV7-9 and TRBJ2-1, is DTGVSQNPRHKITKRGQNVTFRCDPISEHNRLYWYRQTLGQGPEFLTYFQNEAQLEKSRLLSDRFSAERPKGSFSTLEIQRTEQGDSAMYLCASSYRRAGYNEQFFGPGTRLTVL.

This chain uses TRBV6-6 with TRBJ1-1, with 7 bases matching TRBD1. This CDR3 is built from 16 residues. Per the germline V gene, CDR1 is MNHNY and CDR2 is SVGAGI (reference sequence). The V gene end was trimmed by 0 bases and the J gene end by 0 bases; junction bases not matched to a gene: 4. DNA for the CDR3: TGTGCCAGCAGTTACTCTACAGGGGTAATGAACACTGAAGCTTTCTTT. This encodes CASSYSTGVMNTEAFF.

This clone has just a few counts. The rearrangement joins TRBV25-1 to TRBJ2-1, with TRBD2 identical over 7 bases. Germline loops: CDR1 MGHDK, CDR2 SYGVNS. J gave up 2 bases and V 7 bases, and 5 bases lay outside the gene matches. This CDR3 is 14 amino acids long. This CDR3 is CASKLAGAYNEQFF. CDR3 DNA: TGTGCCAGCAAATTAGCGGGTGCCTACAATGAGCAGTTCTTC.

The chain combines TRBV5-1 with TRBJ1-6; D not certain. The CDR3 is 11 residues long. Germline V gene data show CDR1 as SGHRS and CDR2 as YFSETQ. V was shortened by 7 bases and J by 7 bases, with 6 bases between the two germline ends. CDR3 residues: CASGENSPLHF. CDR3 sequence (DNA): TGCGCCAGCGGTGAGAATTCACCCCTCCACTTT.